The 21 T cell receptor beta chains in this list originate from one sample, sequenced in a study of a mutant IDH1 vaccine in newly diagnosed glioma. This sample's time point: week 47, end of study. The content of each vaccine dose was 300 ug of mutant IDH1 20-mer peptide, and topical imiquimod accompanied it. The protocol was immunoSEQ multiplex PCR, while the TCRdb copy is restricted to in-frame clones and leaves out a portion. This sample has about 85,000 clones; around nine tenths occur once, and the top ten carry approximately 0.8%. Antigens for these TCRs are unknown. The source material was PBMCs, sampled from a glioma patient whose treatment included an IDH1 peptide vaccine. All receptors come from a woman aged 50 to 60 with glioma.

The J gene is TRBJ1-2, the V gene TRBV29-1; unclear D gene. This CDR3 region has 12 residues. Germline CDR1 is SQVTM and CDR2 is ANQGSEA. V was trimmed by 8 bases and J by 7 bases, leaving 17 bases between them. The CDR3 bases are TGCAGCACCCTGAGGGAGGGCTTTGGCTACACCTTC. Encoded protein: CSTLREGFGYTF.

The J gene is TRBJ2-3, the V gene TRBV7-9; no clear D. The CDR3 length is 12 residues. The germline V gene encodes CDR1 SEHNR and CDR2 FQNEAQ (reference sequence). Between the trimmed V and J ends, which lost 5 bases and 0 bases, there was a span of 3 bases. The CDR3 protein is CASSRSTDTQYF. DNA of the CDR3: TGTGCCAGCAGCCGAAGCACAGATACGCAGTATTTT.

The chain links TRBV6-4 to TRBJ2-2; D gene uncertain. With 3 bases removed from V and 1 base from J, the gap between germline ends came to 9 bases. The CDR3 has 15 residues. Per the germline V gene, CDR1 is MRHNA and CDR2 is SNTAGT. CDR3 sequence (DNA): TGTGCCAGCAGTGAGGTGGGGTTGAACACCGGGGAGCTGTTTTTT. Translated: CASSEVGLNTGELFF.

CDR3 DNA sequence: TGTGCCAGCAGCGTAGGAGGGGTAGAGACCCAGTACTTC. Translated: CASSVGGVETQYF. V usage is TRBV9 and J usage is TRBJ2-5; the D call may be TRBD1 or TRBD2 (5 bases each). The germline gives CDR1 SGDLS, CDR2 YYNGEE. V lost 0 bases, J lost 4 bases, and 7 bases lay in between. The CDR3 spans 13 residues.

The V gene is TRBV2, the J gene TRBJ2-7; TRBD1 is a possible D gene (5 bases). V shed 2 bases and J shed 2 bases, with 13 bases lying between them. From germline, CDR1 is SNHLY and CDR2 FYNNEI. The CDR3 runs to 15 residues. CDR3 sequence (DNA): TGTGCCAGCAGTGAACGAGGCGACAGAGCCTACGAGCAGTACTTC. Translated: CASSERGDRAYEQYF.

This chain uses TRBV25-1 with TRBJ2-2, with TRBD1 as a possible D gene (6 bases). This CDR3 spans 13 amino acids. In germline, CDR1 is MGHDK, CDR2 SYGVNS. Trimming left V 5 bases short and J 4 bases short, with 8 bases between. This CDR3 is CASSQGSTGELFF. CDR3 nucleotides: TGTGCCAGCAGTCAGGGGAGCACCGGGGAGCTGTTTTTT.

V and J are TRBV19 and TRBJ2-3, with TRBD2 identical over 9 bases. The V gene's germline CDR1 is LNHDA and CDR2 SQIVND (reference sequence). J was trimmed by 1 base and V by 5 bases; bases with no gene match: 4. This CDR3 has 15 residues. The CDR3 sequence is CASSLWTSGTDTQYF. The CDR3 nucleotides are TGTGCCAGTAGTCTCTGGACTAGCGGCACAGATACGCAGTATTTT.

This chain connects TRBV29-1 to TRBJ2-5, with TRBD1 identical over 7 bases. J lost 5 bases, V lost 6 bases, and 9 bases had no gene match. The CDR3 loop spans 13 amino acids. Germline CDR1 is SQVTM and CDR2 is ANQGSEA. Here the CDR3 DNA reads TGCAGCGTGGGAACAGGGGTTCGGGAGACCCAGTACTTC. Encoded protein: CSVGTGVRETQYF.

This chain joins TRBV7-9 and TRBJ2-4; D is unclear. This CDR3 has 12 residues. Trimming shortened V by 5 bases and J by 10 bases, and 12 bases separated the two germline ends. The germline V gene encodes CDR1 SEHNR and CDR2 FQNEAQ (reference sequence). The CDR3: CASSVIPGIQYF. The CDR3 DNA is TGTGCCAGCAGCGTAATACCCGGAATTCAGTACTTC.

The rearrangement links TRBV5-1 to TRBJ2-7; tentative D call: TRBD1 (6 bases). The V gene lost 1 base and the J gene lost 4 bases, with 9 bases spanning the gap. The germline CDR1 and CDR2 sequences are SGHRS and YFSETQ. This CDR3 region has 13 residues. CDR3 region: CASSLQGLYEQYF. The DNA of the CDR3 is TGCGCCAGCAGCTTGCAGGGGCTTTACGAGCAGTACTTC.

The rearrangement uses TRBV4-1 and TRBJ2-1; TRBD2 aligns across 10 bases. V was clipped by 3 bases and J by 1 base; unmatched bases: 3. CDR1 MGHRA and CDR2 YSYEKL come from the germline V gene. The CDR3 contains 16 residues. This chain's CDR3 is CASSHPGLASYNEQFF. The CDR3 nucleotides are TGCGCCAGCAGCCATCCGGGACTAGCGTCCTACAATGAGCAGTTCTTC.

The chain combines TRBV7-9 with TRBJ2-3; 9 nucleotides align to TRBD2. CDR3 size: 16 residues. Germline CDR1 and CDR2: SEHNR and FQNEAQ (reference sequence). The J segment lost 1 base and the V segment lost 0 bases, leaving 2 bases of the junction unmatched. The CDR3 protein is CASSLALAGRTDTQYF. The CDR3 region has the DNA TGTGCCAGCAGCTTAGCGCTAGCGGGGCGCACAGATACGCAGTATTTT.

The chain recombines TRBV18 with TRBJ1-1; TRBD1 matches at 9 bases. Per germline, CDR1 KGHSH and CDR2 LQKENI. CDR3 length equals 15 residues. Germline trimming cut 3 bases from V and 5 bases from J; bases unmatched to any gene: 7. CDR3 residues: CASSPGTGFRTEAFF. CDR3 nucleotide sequence: TGTGCCAGCTCACCGGGGACAGGGTTCAGGACTGAAGCTTTCTTT.

The chain carries TRBV14 and TRBJ2-5, with D unresolved. CDR1 and CDR2 from the germline V gene are SGHDN and FVKESK. CDR3 length: 14 residues. V lost 3 bases, J lost 5 bases, and 13 bases lay in between. CDR3 sequence reads: CASSHRTGRETQYF. CDR3 coding DNA: TGTGCCAGCAGCCATCGGACCGGACGGGAGACCCAGTACTTC.

The chain couples TRBV6-1 to TRBJ2-3; D is possibly TRBD2 (6 bases). Trimming took off 10 bases at V and 0 bases at J, with 17 bases between the two ends. Germline V gives CDR1 MNHNS, CDR2 SASEGT. The CDR3 totals 15 residues. The CDR3 protein is CATSLALTSTDTQYF. Here the CDR3 DNA reads TGTGCCACCTCCCTAGCGCTTACTAGCACAGATACGCAGTATTTT.

The chain has TRBV6-1 and TRBJ1-3; D unclear. The CDR3 covers 12 residues. V lost 1 base and J lost 7, with 5 bases in between. Germline assignment: CDR1 MNHNS and CDR2 SASEGT. The CDR3 coding sequence is TGTGCCAGCAGTGAAGGAAGGAACACCATATATTTT. This gives the protein CASSEGRNTIYF.

This sequence joins TRBV28 and TRBJ1-1; 8 bases align to TRBD1. Germline V lookup: CDR1 MDHEN, CDR2 SYDVKM. CDR3 length: 14 residues. The J segment lost 7 bases and the V segment lost 10 bases, leaving 14 bases of the junction unmatched. The CDR3 spells CAIYQGAGQGEAFF. In DNA form, the CDR3 reads TGTGCCATTTACCAAGGGGCTGGACAGGGTGAAGCTTTCTTT. Full variable domain (remainder filled in from reference TRBV28 and TRBJ1-1): DVKVTQSSRYLVKRTGEKVFLECVQDMDHENMFWYRQDPGLGLRLIYFSYDVKMKEKGDIPEGYSVSREKKERFSLILESASTNQTSMYLCAIYQGAGQGEAFFGQGTRLTVV.

The rearrangement joins TRBV16 to TRBJ2-1; 8 bases map to TRBD1. V dropped 5 bases and J dropped 2; count of bases not matched to a gene: 5. The CDR3 sequence is 15 residues long. The germline CDR1 and CDR2 sequences are KGHSY and FQNENV. The CDR3 nucleotides read TGTGCCAGCAGCAAGATGACAGGGGCCTACAATGAGCAGTTCTTC. Its protein is CASSKMTGAYNEQFF.

This clone was seen just once. This sequence joins TRBV5-4 and TRBJ2-3; D gene ambiguous. This CDR3 has 15 residues. Trimming pared 2 bases from V and 0 bases from J, leaving 10 bases between. The germline CDR1 and CDR2 sequences are SGHNT and YYREEE (reference sequence). In DNA form, the CDR3 reads TGTGCCAGCAGCTTAGGCGGAACTAGCACAGATACGCAGTATTTT. Translated, it gives CASSLGGTSTDTQYF.

V gene TRBV18 combines with J gene TRBJ1-2, with D possibly TRBD1 on 5 matching bases. Germline assignment: CDR1 KGHSH and CDR2 LQKENI. This CDR3 contains 14 residues. The V and J ends lost 3 bases and 7 bases respectively, with 15 bases between them. DNA of the CDR3: TGTGCCAGCTCACCGCAGGGTGCAGAGGGTGGCTACACCTTC. This gives the protein CASSPQGAEGGYTF.

The chain combines TRBV7-9 with TRBJ2-4; D call uncertain. V was clipped by 5 bases and J by 3 bases, with 20 bases between them. Germline-derived CDR1 and CDR2 are SEHNR and FQNEAQ (reference sequence). The CDR3 totals 17 residues. CDR3 in amino acids: CASSGSVGRRGKNIQYF. In nucleotides, the CDR3 is TGTGCCAGCAGCGGATCGGTGGGCCGCCGTGGCAAAAACATTCAGTACTTC.